This T cell receptor (beta chain) derives from a study of T cell responses to AZD1222 COVID-19 vaccine. The CDR3 consists of 15 residues. V lost 5 bases and J lost 7, with 15 bases in between. CDR1 and CDR2 (germline): ENHRY, SYGVKD. This clone was observed a single time. Its antigen is unidentified. Some clones are missing from TCRdb's copy, which holds only in-frame ones; the method was immunoSEQ multiplex PCR. The sample lists about 93,000 clones, just under 90% occurring once. Findings of the study overall: No day 14 peak samples; only post-peak repertoires were characterized. Baseline seropositives among AZD1222 recipients totaled only six or seven.

The V and J genes are TRBV10-3 and TRBJ1-6, with TRBD1 as a possible D gene (5 bases). The sequence was collected from an adult in good health. Sequencing was performed on peripheral blood, taken on day 0 of MenACWY control vaccination. CDR3 bases: TGTGCCATCAGTTCGGGGGACTTGGGGAATTCACCCCTCCACTTT. Its translation: CAISSGDLGNSPLHF.